The 2 T cell receptor beta chains in this list originate from one sample, sequenced in a study of neurological immune-mediated disorders. Using its own MiXCR run on the 5' RACE reads, TCRdb lists one record per CDR3 protein. The sample yields under 70,000 distinct CDR3 sequences, around 3.4% seen once. Sequenced sample: PBMCs. Receptors were obtained from a woman aged 25-40 years with multiple sclerosis.

The table lists this clonotype with many counts. The chain carries TRBV14 and TRBJ2-1, with 10 bases fitting TRBD2. Germline CDR1 SGHDN, CDR2 FVKESK. The CDR3 has 15 amino acids. Trimming cost V 3 bases and J 8 bases; bases outside gene matches: 7. CDR3 in amino acids: CASSQGSGRGYEQFF. In nucleotides, the CDR3 is TGTGCCAGCAGCCAGGGAAGCGGGAGGGGCTATGAGCAGTTCTTC.

This clonotype was seen at least ten times. The chain joins TRBV7-6 to TRBJ2-5; the D is unclear. The germline V and J ends were trimmed by 2 bases and 4 bases, with 14 bases remaining between them. This CDR3 spans 15 amino acids. The germline V gene has CDR1 SGHVS and CDR2 FNYEAQ. CDR3 in DNA: TGTGCCAGCAGCTTATCTCGCGGCGGACGAGAGACCCAGTACTTC. This translates into CASSLSRGGRETQYF.